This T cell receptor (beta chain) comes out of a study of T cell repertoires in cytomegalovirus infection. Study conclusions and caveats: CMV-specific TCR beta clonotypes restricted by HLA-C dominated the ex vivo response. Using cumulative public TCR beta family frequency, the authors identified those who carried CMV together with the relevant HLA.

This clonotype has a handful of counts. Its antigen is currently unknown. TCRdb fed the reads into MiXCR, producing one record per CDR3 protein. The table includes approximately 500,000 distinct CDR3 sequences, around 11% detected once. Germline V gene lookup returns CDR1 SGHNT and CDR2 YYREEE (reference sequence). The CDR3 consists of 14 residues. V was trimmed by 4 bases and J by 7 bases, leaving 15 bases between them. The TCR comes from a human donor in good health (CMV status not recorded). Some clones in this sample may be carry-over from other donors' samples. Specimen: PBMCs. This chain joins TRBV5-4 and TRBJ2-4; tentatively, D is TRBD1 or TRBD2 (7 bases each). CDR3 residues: CASSQGGGANIQYF. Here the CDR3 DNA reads TGTGCCAGCAGCCAGGGGGGGGGGGCCAACATTCAGTACTTC. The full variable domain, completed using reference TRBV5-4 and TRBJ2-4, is ETGVTQSPTHLIKTRGQQVTLRCSSQSGHNTVSWYQQALGQGPQFIFQYYREEENGRGNFPPRFSGLQFPNYSSELNVNALELDDSALYLCASSQGGGANIQYFGAGTRLSVL.